This paragraph reports one T cell receptor (beta chain). The antigen remains unidentified. The data derive from a study of cytomegalovirus exposure and HLA in healthy donors. Findings and limits, study-wide: TCR beta sequences reportedly predicted most subjects' HLA-A and HLA-B alleles accurately. Solely CMV serostatus was available to characterize immune exposure.

PCR primers comprised 60 Vbeta and 13 Jbeta primers. Assay: immunoSEQ multiplex PCR; the TCRdb copy retains only in-frame clones and omits some. Of about 130,000 clones listed, approximately 85% are singletons. The germline V gene has CDR1 SGHRS and CDR2 YFSETQ. The CDR3 sequence is 14 residues long. J gave up 3 bases and V 0 bases, and 3 bases lay outside the gene matches. The sequencing input was PBMCs. The receptor's source is a woman under 40 in good health and CMV-seropositive. The rearrangement links TRBV5-1 to TRBJ2-7; 7 positions match TRBD1. CDR3 loop: CASSLGSGGYEQYF. As DNA, the CDR3 is TGCGCCAGCAGCTTGGGATCAGGGGGCTACGAGCAGTACTTC.